A selection of T cell receptor beta chains follows, all from one sample in a study of blood T cell repertoires in COVID-19. The assay was immunoSEQ multiplex PCR, and TCRdb's table has in-frame clones only and misses some. This sample carries 190,000 or so clones, around 78% of them seen once, and the ten largest clones take 2.5% to 3%. The material sequenced was peripheral blood. The source is a woman at least 80 years old with active or convalescent COVID-19. The CDR3 runs from the conserved cysteine through the conserved F or W. D genes are given only for firm matches. Clone size appears in some rows only: once, few, many, or a class for an expanded clone.

J	D	size	V	CDR3	DNA
TRBJ1-5	TRBD1	-	TRBV19	CASRYGTGTPQPQHF	TGTGCCAGTAGGTACGGGACAGGGACCCCTCAGCCCCAGCATTTT
TRBJ2-5	-	-	TRBV5-4	CASSSARLTQETQYF	TGTGCCAGCAGCTCCGCAAGACTAACCCAAGAGACCCAGTACTTC
TRBJ2-5	-	-	TRBV7-2	CASSLTITTKGETQYF	TGTGCCAGCAGCCTAACAATAACAACAAAGGGGGAGACCCAGTACTTC
TRBJ1-1	-	-	TRBV9	CASSAHGSPNTEAFF	TGTGCCAGCAGCGCCCACGGGAGTCCGAACACTGAAGCTTTCTTT
TRBJ2-3	TRBD2	-	TRBV6-5	CASSRGGQTDTQYF	TGTGCCAGCTCCCGGGGGGGGCAAACAGATACGCAGTATTTT
TRBJ1-1	-	-	TRBV19	CASSMAGEAFF	TGTGCCAGTAGTATGGCTGGCGAAGCTTTCTTT
TRBJ1-6	TRBD1	many	TRBV9	CASSVAWGTENSPLHF	TGTGCCAGCAGCGTAGCCTGGGGGACAGAGAATTCACCCCTCCACTTT
TRBJ2-1	TRBD1	-	TRBV11-1	CASNLNRGPYNEQFF	TGTGCCAGCAACCTTAACAGGGGCCCCTACAATGAGCAGTTCTTC
TRBJ1-2	-	-	TRBV12-3/TRBV12-4	CASSLGSGYGYTF	TGTGCCAGCAGTTTAGGGTCAGGGTATGGCTACACCTTC
TRBJ1-2	-	few	TRBV19	CASSEPDSTNYGYTF	TGTGCCAGTAGTGAACCGGACAGCACTAACTATGGCTACACCTTC
TRBJ2-7	-	-	TRBV20-1	CSAQQGGEQYF	TGCAGTGCTCAACAGGGTGGCGAGCAGTACTTC
TRBJ1-4	-	few	TRBV19	CASGPRRNEKLFF	TGTGCCAGCGGCCCACGGAGAAATGAAAAACTGTTTTTT
TRBJ2-1	-	-	TRBV7-2	CASSLSLLSSYNEQFF	TGTGCCAGCAGCTTAAGCCTCTTAAGCTCCTACAATGAGCAGTTCTTC
TRBJ1-1	TRBD1	-	TRBV19	CASSPGQAWPVNTEAFF	TGTGCCAGTAGTCCTGGACAGGCGTGGCCGGTGAACACTGAAGCTTTCTTT
TRBJ2-5	-	-	TRBV5-1	CASSQQGVEETQYF	TGCGCCAGCAGCCAACAAGGGGTCGAAGAGACCCAGTACTTC
TRBJ1-6	TRBD1	-	TRBV9	CASSVATGGNSPLHF	TGTGCCAGCAGCGTAGCTACAGGGGGAAATTCACCCCTCCACTTT
TRBJ1-1	TRBD1	-	TRBV2	CASMPALQGATEAFF	TGTGCCAGCATGCCGGCCCTCCAGGGGGCAACTGAAGCTTTCTTT
TRBJ1-1	TRBD1	-	TRBV6-5	CASSRTGNTEAFF	TGTGCCAGCAGCCGGACAGGCAACACTGAAGCTTTCTTT
TRBJ2-3	-	-	TRBV18	CASSRRQARTDTQYF	TGTGCCAGCTCACGCCGACAGGCCCGCACAGATACGCAGTATTTT
TRBJ1-5	-	few	TRBV29-1	CSVGVGGNQPQHF	TGCAGCGTTGGGGTCGGGGGGAATCAGCCCCAGCATTTT
TRBJ2-5	TRBD2	-	TRBV15	CATSRLVAGETQETQYF	TGTGCCACCAGCAGACTCGTAGCGGGGGAGACGCAAGAGACCCAGTACTTC
TRBJ2-7	TRBD1	-	TRBV9	CASSVGTGDTYEQYF	TGTGCCAGCAGCGTAGGGACAGGGGACACCTACGAGCAGTACTTC
TRBJ2-3	TRBD2	-	TRBV15	CATSIPAGGPRSDTQYF	TGTGCCACCAGCATCCCAGCGGGGGGGCCGAGGTCAGATACGCAGTATTTT